Ten or more counts support the clone carrying this T cell receptor beta chain. Its antigen is not identified. A J-beta primer mix and a sample-barcoded 5' primer were used in a second PCR of roughly 6 to 11 cycles. TCRdb re-derived calls from the 5' RACE reads in MiXCR, one entry per CDR3 protein. The data hold approximately 1.5 million distinct CDR3 sequences, with about 31% observed a single time. The ends were cut back, 7 bases at V and 4 bases at J, with 10 bases in the middle. The CDR3 totals 11 residues. Germline loops: CDR1 SQVTM, CDR2 ANQGSEA. These data originate in a study of blood T cells in healthy people across ages. At the level of the study: Template-switching capture recovered about one barcoded beta molecule per two T cells. General study findings and limits: Age brought a roughly linear fall in TCR beta diversity measured per million T cells. Diversity was higher, and naive CD4+ cells more numerous, in long-lived donors than in aged donors.

Sequenced input: blood. The TCR originated in a woman younger than 45 in good health. This chain joins TRBV29-1 and TRBJ1-2; no reliable D call. The chain's CDR3 is CSGTGFYGYTF. The CDR3 nucleotides read TGCAGCGGGACGGGATTCTATGGCTACACCTTC.